This T cell receptor (beta chain) emerged from a study of blood T cell repertoires in COVID-19. Overall study: Donors in the United States, Italy and Spain gave samples during acute or convalescent COVID-19. PBMCs, B-cell-depleted T cells, or T cells provided the cDNA or gDNA that made up the material.

Profiling relied on immunoSEQ multiplex PCR, and the TCRdb table lists in-frame clones only, not all of them. Altogether under 500,000 clones are present, 85% to 90% being singletons, with the ten largest covering approximately 1.2%. Recovery among Cohort 3 donors was established by two negative PCRs, clearance, or symptom resolution. This CDR3 has 15 residues. Germline lookup yields CDR1 SGHAT and CDR2 FQNNGV. Trimming removed 4 bases from V and 4 bases from J; junction bases left unmatched: 8. Sequences were obtained from PBMCs or T cells enriched from blood (not recorded which). V gene TRBV11-2 combines with J gene TRBJ2-7, with 9 bases aligning to TRBD1. This clonotype originated in a man aged 25 to 40 who had recovered from COVID-19. The CDR3 spells CASSSPGTGLYEQYF. The CDR3 DNA sequence: TGTGCCAGCAGCTCACCCGGGACAGGGCTTTACGAGCAGTACTTC.